The clone carrying this T cell receptor beta chain was seen once. The sample belongs to a study of blood T cell repertoires in COVID-19. Profiled with immunoSEQ multiplex PCR; TCRdb holds only in-frame clones, not every one. In the table there are over 140,000 clones, around 82% of which are singletons. This CDR3 has 11 amino acids. Looked up from germline, CDR1 is GTSNPN and CDR2 is SVGIG (reference sequence). Trimming shortened V by 1 base and J by 10 bases, and 8 bases separated the two germline ends. The gene calls are TRBV30 and TRBJ2-1; a possible D gene is TRBD2 (5 bases). The sample comprised peripheral blood. This TCR was sampled from a woman aged 60-75 years with acute or convalescent COVID-19. The CDR3 sequence: CAWSGGIEQFF. The CDR3 bases are TGTGCCTGGAGTGGAGGGATCGAGCAGTTCTTC.